This is a list of T cell receptor beta chains from one sample in a study of blood T cell repertoires in COVID-19. Sequenced by immunoSEQ multiplex PCR; TCRdb stores in-frame clones only, minus some. Of approximately 240,000 clones listed, 86% are singletons. The sequencing sample was made of PBMCs or T cells enriched from blood (not recorded which). The receptors derive from a woman aged 45 to 65 in a cohort exposed to, infected with or recovered from COVID-19 (not recorded which). Each CDR3 is given with its conserved first and last residue. Fields, in order: V gene, clone size, D gene, J gene, CDR3 protein, CDR3 DNA. D genes are given only for firm matches. Rows give clone size only sometimes, using once, few, many, or a class for an expanded clone.

TRBV25-1	NA	TRBD1	TRBJ1-2	CASSEAGTVFSSYGYTF	TGTGCCAGCAGTGAGGCCGGGACAGTCTTTAGTTCATATGGCTACACCTTC
TRBV9	NA	TRBD2	TRBJ2-3	CASSSPLAGGLRPSDTQYF	TGTGCCAGCAGCTCCCCCCTAGCGGGGGGTCTTCGCCCGTCAGATACGCAGTATTTT
TRBV10-1	NA	TRBD1	TRBJ1-1	CASSESSGGTEAFF	TGCGCCAGCAGTGAGTCCTCAGGGGGCACTGAAGCTTTCTTT
TRBV19	NA	NA	TRBJ1-5	CASLRIHGYSNQPQHF	TGTGCCTCTCTTCGGATTCACGGGTATAGCAATCAGCCCCAGCATTTT
TRBV7-7	NA	NA	TRBJ2-7	CASSLSVGNEQYF	TGTGCTAGCAGCTTAAGCGTCGGGAACGAGCAGTACTTC
TRBV6-5	NA	TRBD1	TRBJ1-1	CASSRDRLNTEAFF	TGTGCCAGCAGTAGGGACAGATTGAACACTGAAGCTTTCTTT
TRBV21-1	NA	NA	TRBJ1-1	CASSNEGWDRATEAFF	TGTGCCAGCAGCAACGAGGGTTGGGACAGGGCAACTGAAGCTTTCTTT
TRBV6-1	NA	NA	TRBJ1-5	CASSDSIGNQPQHF	TGTGCCAGCAGTGATAGTATTGGCAATCAGCCCCAGCATTTT
TRBV14	few	NA	TRBJ2-1	CASSLGGLAGYNEQFF	TGTGCCAGCAGCCTAGGGGGATTAGCGGGTTACAATGAGCAGTTCTTC
TRBV7-9	NA	NA	TRBJ2-3	CASSLASGTDTQYF	TGTGCCAGCAGCTTAGCGTCGGGTACAGATACGCAGTATTTT
TRBV7-2	NA	TRBD2	TRBJ2-7	CASSLGAAGGYEQYF	TGTGCCAGCAGCTTAGGGGCTGCGGGGGGTTACGAGCAGTACTTC
TRBV4-1	NA	TRBD1	TRBJ1-4	CASSLQSQGAKEKLFF	TGCGCCAGCAGCCTACAATCACAGGGGGCAAAGGAAAAACTGTTTTTT
TRBV4-3	NA	TRBD1	TRBJ2-7	CASSQDGRTDRSSYEQYF	TGCGCCAGCAGCCAAGATGGACGCACGGACAGGAGCTCCTACGAGCAGTACTTC
TRBV9	NA	TRBD2	TRBJ2-5	CASSAGRGGRKKTQYF	TGTGCCAGCAGCGCCGGGAGGGGGGGGCGCAAGAAGACCCAGTACTTC
TRBV14	NA	NA	TRBJ2-7	CASSPYYPTAKLTYEQYF	TGTGCCAGCAGCCCCTACTACCCGACAGCGAAGTTAACCTACGAGCAGTACTTC
TRBV5-1	few	NA	TRBJ1-2	CASSDGTHYGYTF	TGCGCCAGCAGCGACGGGACTCACTATGGCTACACCTTC
TRBV19	once	NA	TRBJ1-6	CASSIRQGLSSYNSPLHF	TGTGCCAGTAGTATTCGGCAGGGCCTTAGCTCCTATAATTCACCCCTCCACTTT